The T cell receptor beta chain described here comes from a study of regulatory T cells in long-lasting Graves disease. Regarding the study as a whole: TCR diversity in persistent Graves' patients was below that of newly diagnosed ones.

Arm-PCR of CDR3 regions with iRepertoire HTBI primers generated TCR beta libraries. TCRdb processed the multiplex PCR reads anew with MiXCR; each CDR3 protein has one entry. The table has approximately 250,000 distinct CDR3 sequences, about 18% seen once. Time point: newly diagnosed GD, antithyroid drugs for less than 3 months. TCR sequences were obtained from RNA taken from PBMCs. This clonotype was seen at least ten times. Its antigen is unidentified. The starting material was peripheral blood mononuclear cells (PBMCs), obtained at new diagnosis, from a patient treated with antithyroid drugs. The clonotype comes from a female donor with Graves disease.

The CDR3 DNA reads TGTGCCAGCAGCTTAGGCAAAACAGGGGAGCGTGGCTACACCTTC. Amino acids: CASSLGKTGERGYTF. The chain links TRBV7-2 to TRBJ1-2, with 7 bases fitting TRBD1. Germline lookup yields CDR1 SGHTA and CDR2 FQGNSA. This CDR3 is built from 15 residues. Losses at the gene ends were 1 base for V and 7 bases for J; bases not matched to a gene: 9.